Described below is a single TCR beta chain sequence and its context. Its matching antigen is unknown. Germline V gene sequence: CDR1 LNHDA, CDR2 SQIVND (reference sequence). V dropped 3 bases and J dropped 2 bases, with 7 bases sitting between them. This CDR3 contains 13 residues. The data were taken from a study of CD8 T cells in Susac syndrome. Findings and limits, study-wide: The study acknowledged a relatively small number of individuals in its TCR sequencing and HLA analysis.

TEMRA cells underwent FACS enrichment and CD8+ and CD4+ T cells underwent negative isolation. RNA, at roughly 0.45 to 1 ug, was reverse transcribed with random hexamers. Amplification of TCR beta CDR3 used immunoSEQ multiplex PCR across 54 Vbeta and 13 Jbeta. Each CDR3 protein gets one entry after TCRdb re-called the immunoSEQ multiplex PCR reads with MiXCR. The sample consists of around 170,000 distinct CDR3 sequences, just over 90% of them appearing once. Sequenced input: CD4+ T cells from PBMCs. This chain uses TRBV19 with TRBJ2-5; no reliable D call. This sequence was found in a human donor in good health. The CDR3 loop reads CASSMNRQETQYF. In DNA form, the CDR3 reads TGTGCCAGTAGTATGAACCGACAAGAGACCCAGTACTTC.